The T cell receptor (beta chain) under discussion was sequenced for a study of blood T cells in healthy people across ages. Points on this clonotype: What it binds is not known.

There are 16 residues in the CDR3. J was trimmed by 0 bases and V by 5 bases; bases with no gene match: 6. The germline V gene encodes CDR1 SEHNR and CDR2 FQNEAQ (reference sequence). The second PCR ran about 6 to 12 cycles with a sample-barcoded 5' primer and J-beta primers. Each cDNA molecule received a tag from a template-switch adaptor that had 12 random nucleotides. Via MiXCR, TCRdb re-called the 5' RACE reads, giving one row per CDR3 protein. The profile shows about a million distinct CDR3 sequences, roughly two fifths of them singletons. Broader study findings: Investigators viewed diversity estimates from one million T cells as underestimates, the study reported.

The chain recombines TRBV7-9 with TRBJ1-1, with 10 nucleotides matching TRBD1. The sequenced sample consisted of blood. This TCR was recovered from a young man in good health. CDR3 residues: CASSTAGTGVNTEAFF. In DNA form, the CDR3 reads TGTGCCAGCAGCACGGCCGGGACAGGGGTGAACACTGAAGCTTTCTTT.